This entry concerns a single T cell receptor (beta chain). The sample is drawn from a study of blood T cell repertoires in COVID-19. As for the study in general: COVID-19 samples from acute and convalescent phases originated in the United States, Italy and Spain. PBMCs, B-cell-depleted T cells, or T cells provided the cDNA or gDNA that made up the material.

Assay used: immunoSEQ multiplex PCR; TCRdb lists only in-frame clones, some missing. The table has around 63,000 clones, over 75% seen once. Germline assignment: CDR1 SGHDT and CDR2 YYEEEE. The CDR3 spans 13 residues. The J segment lost 7 bases and the V segment lost 4 bases, leaving 6 bases of the junction unmatched. The sample comprised peripheral blood. The chain joins TRBV5-6 to TRBJ1-1; TRBD1 aligns across 8 bases. The sequence came from a man aged 45-60 years with active COVID-19. CDR3 in amino acids: CASSRDRRSEAFF. The CDR3 DNA reads TGTGCCAGCAGCCGGGACAGGAGAAGTGAAGCTTTCTTT.